This T cell receptor (beta chain) was observed in a study of human T cells and chemical hapten exposure. As for the study in general: 2% DPC applied to a 2 cm by 2 cm arm area sensitized donors. Slight volume differences across pooled libraries mainly accounted for varying per-sample TCR yields.

The sample holds many counts of this clonotype. V was pared by 3 bases and J by 0 bases, with 6 bases between. The CDR3 runs to 14 residues. TCRdb independently ran MiXCR on the RACE reads; one entry per CDR3 protein. The sample holds approximately 68,000 distinct CDR3 sequences, about 8% seen once. The time point denotes: patch test 2, 6 weeks after DPC sensitization. As for treatment: therapeutic diphenylcyclopropenone sensitization with weekly scalp DPC. At patch-test visits, sampling came before the patch test. The TCR originated in a woman aged 45-60 years with alopecia areata. Some clones in this sample may be carry-over from other donors' samples. The specimen comprised whole blood, sampled in connection with sensitization to the hapten diphenylcyclopropenone (DPC). The chain is built from TRBV12-3 or TRBV12-4 and TRBJ1-3; possible D gene TRBD1, 5 bases. Here the CDR3 reads CASSLGDSGNTIYF. In DNA, the CDR3 is TGTGCCAGCAGTTTGGGGGACTCTGGAAACACCATATATTTT.